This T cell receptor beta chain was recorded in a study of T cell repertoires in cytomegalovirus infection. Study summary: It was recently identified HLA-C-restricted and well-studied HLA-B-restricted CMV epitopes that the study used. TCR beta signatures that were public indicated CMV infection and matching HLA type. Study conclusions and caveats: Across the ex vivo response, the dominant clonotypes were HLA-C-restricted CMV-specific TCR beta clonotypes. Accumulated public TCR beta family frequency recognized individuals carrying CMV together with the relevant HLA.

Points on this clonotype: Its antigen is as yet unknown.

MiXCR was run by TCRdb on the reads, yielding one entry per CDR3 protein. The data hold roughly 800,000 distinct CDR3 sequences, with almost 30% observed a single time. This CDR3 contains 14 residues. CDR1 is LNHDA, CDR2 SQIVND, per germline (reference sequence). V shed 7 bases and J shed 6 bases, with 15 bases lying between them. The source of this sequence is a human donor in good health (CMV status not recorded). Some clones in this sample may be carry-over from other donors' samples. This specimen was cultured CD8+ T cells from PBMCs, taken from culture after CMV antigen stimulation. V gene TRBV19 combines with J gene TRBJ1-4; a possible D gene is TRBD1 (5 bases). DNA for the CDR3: TGTGCCAGTAAGGTGGCCAGGGTGGATGAAAAACTGTTTTTT. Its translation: CASKVARVDEKLFF.